Listed below are T cell receptor beta chains from one sample, sequenced in a study of cytomegalovirus exposure and HLA in healthy donors. Data came from immunoSEQ multiplex PCR; TCRdb stores just in-frame clones and leaves some out. The data hold around 130,000 clones, with approximately 85% observed a single time. Sequencing was performed on PBMCs. These TCRs come from a woman aged 30 to 39 in good health and CMV-seropositive. Each CDR3 is given with its conserved first and last residue. The D gene is left open where the match is weak. The size field is filled for only some rows; it gives once, few, many or a size class.

D: TRBD2
length: 18
J: TRBJ2-3
V: TRBV5-1
size: NA
DNA: TGCGCCAGCAGCTTGGGTCGCTTAGCTAGCGGGTACACAGATACGCAGTATTTT
CDR3: CASSLGRLASGYTDTQYF

D: TRBD2
length: 15
J: TRBJ2-2
V: TRBV6-6
size: few
DNA: TGTGCCAGCAGTTACTCCAGCGGGAGCACCGGGGAGCTGTTTTTT
CDR3: CASSYSSGSTGELFF

D: NA
length: 16
J: TRBJ1-2
V: TRBV5-5
size: NA
DNA: TGTGCCAGCAGCTTGGATCGCGTTACCGCCCGTCTACAGGAAACCTTC
CDR3: CASSLDRVTARLQETF

D: TRBD2
length: 14
J: TRBJ2-7
V: TRBV5-1
size: NA
DNA: TGCGCCAGCAGCATGACTAGCGGGAGCTACGAGCAGTACTTC
CDR3: CASSMTSGSYEQYF

D: NA
length: 16
J: TRBJ1-2
V: TRBV18
size: once
DNA: TGTGCCAGCTCACCAAGTGGGCAGGGGCCTAACTATGGCTACACCTTC
CDR3: CASSPSGQGPNYGYTF

D: NA
length: 12
J: TRBJ1-1
V: TRBV28
size: NA
DNA: TGTGCCAGCGCTCGGGGAATCCCTGAAGCTTTCTTT
CDR3: CASARGIPEAFF

D: NA
length: 16
J: TRBJ2-1
V: TRBV30
size: NA
DNA: TGTGCCTGGAGAAGTCCGAGGCTTCACCCCCCCCATGAGCAGTTCTTC
CDR3: CAWRSPRLHPPHEQFF

D: TRBD1
length: 14
J: TRBJ1-1
V: TRBV28
size: NA
DNA: TGTGCCAGCTGGCCGGGACAGGGGGCAACTGAAGCTTTCTTT
CDR3: CASWPGQGATEAFF

D: TRBD2
length: 18
J: TRBJ2-5
V: TRBV27
size: NA
DNA: TGTGCCAGCAGCCAGGGACTAGCGGGGGGGTTCCCACAAGAGACCCAGTACTTC
CDR3: CASSQGLAGGFPQETQYF

D: NA
length: 12
J: TRBJ1-2
V: TRBV19
size: NA
DNA: TGTGCCAGTAGTATGGTAACCTACGGCTACACCTTC
CDR3: CASSMVTYGYTF

D: NA
length: 15
J: TRBJ1-1
V: TRBV28
size: NA
DNA: TGTGCCAGCAGTCTGATGGCAGGGCCTAACACTGAAGCTTTCTTT
CDR3: CASSLMAGPNTEAFF

D: NA
length: 20
J: TRBJ2-7
V: TRBV21-1
size: NA
DNA: TGTGCCAGCAGCAACCGCTTCCCCGGGACTAGCGGGGCAACCTCCTACGAGCAGTACTTC
CDR3: CASSNRFPGTSGATSYEQYF

D: TRBD2
length: 16
J: TRBJ2-7
V: TRBV15
size: NA
DNA: TGTGCCACCAGCACACGACCGGGACTAGCCCTCTACGAGCAGTACTTC
CDR3: CATSTRPGLALYEQYF

D: NA
length: 15
J: TRBJ1-5
V: TRBV27
size: NA
DNA: TGTGCCAGCAGTTTATCGACAGATCGGGATCAGCCCCAGCATTTT
CDR3: CASSLSTDRDQPQHF

D: TRBD2
length: 15
J: TRBJ2-1
V: TRBV19
size: NA
DNA: TGTGCCAGTAGCTTACTAGCGGGAAAGGGCAATGAGCAGTTCTTC
CDR3: CASSLLAGKGNEQFF